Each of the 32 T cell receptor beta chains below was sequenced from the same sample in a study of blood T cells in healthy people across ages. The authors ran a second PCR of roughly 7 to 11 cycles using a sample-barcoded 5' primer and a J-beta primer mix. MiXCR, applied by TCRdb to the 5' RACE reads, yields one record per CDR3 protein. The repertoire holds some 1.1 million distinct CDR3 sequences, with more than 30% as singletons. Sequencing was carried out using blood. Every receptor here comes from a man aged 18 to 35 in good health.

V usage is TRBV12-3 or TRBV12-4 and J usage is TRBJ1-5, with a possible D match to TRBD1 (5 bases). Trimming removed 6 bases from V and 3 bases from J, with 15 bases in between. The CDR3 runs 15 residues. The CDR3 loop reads CASSPSGRDNQPQHF. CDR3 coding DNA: TGTGCCAGCAGCCCCTCGGGCAGGGACAATCAGCCCCAGCATTTT.

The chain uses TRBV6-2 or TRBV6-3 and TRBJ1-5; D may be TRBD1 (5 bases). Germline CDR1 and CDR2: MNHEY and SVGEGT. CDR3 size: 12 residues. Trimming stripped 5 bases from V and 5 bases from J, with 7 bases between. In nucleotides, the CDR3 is TGTGCCAGCAGTCAGGGACATCAGCCCCAGCATTTT. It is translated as CASSQGHQPQHF.

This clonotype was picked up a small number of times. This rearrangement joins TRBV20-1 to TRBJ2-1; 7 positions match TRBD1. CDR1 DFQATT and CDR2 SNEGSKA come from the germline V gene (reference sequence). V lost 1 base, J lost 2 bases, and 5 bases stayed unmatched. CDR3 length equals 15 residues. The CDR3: CSARGTGGTYNEQFF. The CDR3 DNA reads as TGCAGTGCTAGAGGGACAGGTGGAACCTACAATGAGCAGTTCTTC.

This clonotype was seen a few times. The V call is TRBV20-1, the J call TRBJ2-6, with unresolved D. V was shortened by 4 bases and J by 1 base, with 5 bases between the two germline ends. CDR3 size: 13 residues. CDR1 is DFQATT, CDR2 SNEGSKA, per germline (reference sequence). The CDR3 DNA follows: TGCAGTGCTATGAGGTCTGGGGCCAACGTCCTGACTTTC. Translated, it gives CSAMRSGANVLTF.

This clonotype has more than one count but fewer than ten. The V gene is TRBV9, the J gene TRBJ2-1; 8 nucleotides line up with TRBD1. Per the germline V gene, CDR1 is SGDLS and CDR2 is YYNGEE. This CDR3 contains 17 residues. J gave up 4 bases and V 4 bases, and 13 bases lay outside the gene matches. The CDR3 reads CASSPRGGQVAYNEQFF. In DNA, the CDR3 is TGTGCCAGCAGCCCCAGAGGGGGACAGGTGGCTTACAATGAGCAGTTCTTC.

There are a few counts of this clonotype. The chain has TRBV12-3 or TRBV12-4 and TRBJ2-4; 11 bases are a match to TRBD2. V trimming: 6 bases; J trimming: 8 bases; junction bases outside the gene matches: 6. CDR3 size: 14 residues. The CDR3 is CASSRSGGGYIQYF. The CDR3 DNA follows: TGTGCCAGCAGCCGTAGCGGGGGGGGTTACATTCAGTACTTC.

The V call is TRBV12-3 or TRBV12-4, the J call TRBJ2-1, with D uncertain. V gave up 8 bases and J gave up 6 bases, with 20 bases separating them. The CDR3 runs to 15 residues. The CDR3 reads CASSDSTNLRNEQFF. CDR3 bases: TGTGCCAGCTCAGATTCTACGAATTTACGCAATGAGCAGTTCTTC.

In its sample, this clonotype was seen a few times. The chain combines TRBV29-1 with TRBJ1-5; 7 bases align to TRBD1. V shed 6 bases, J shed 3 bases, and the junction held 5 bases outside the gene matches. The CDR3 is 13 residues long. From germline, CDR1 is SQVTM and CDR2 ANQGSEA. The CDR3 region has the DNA TGCAGCGTGGAGACAGGGACCAATCAGCCCCAGCATTTT. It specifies CSVETGTNQPQHF.

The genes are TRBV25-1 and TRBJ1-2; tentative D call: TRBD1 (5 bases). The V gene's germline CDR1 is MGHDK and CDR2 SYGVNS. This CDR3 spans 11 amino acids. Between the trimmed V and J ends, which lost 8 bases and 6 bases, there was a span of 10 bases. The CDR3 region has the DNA TGTGCCAGCGGTGGGGGGAATGGCTACACCTTC. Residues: CASGGGNGYTF.

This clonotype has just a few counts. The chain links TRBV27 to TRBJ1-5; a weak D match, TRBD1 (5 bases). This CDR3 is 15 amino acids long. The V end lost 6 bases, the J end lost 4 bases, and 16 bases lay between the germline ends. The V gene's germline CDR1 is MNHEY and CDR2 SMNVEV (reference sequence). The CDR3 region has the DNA TGTGCCAGCAGCCCTCTCGGGGGGAGAAATCAGCCCCAGCATTTT. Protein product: CASSPLGGRNQPQHF.

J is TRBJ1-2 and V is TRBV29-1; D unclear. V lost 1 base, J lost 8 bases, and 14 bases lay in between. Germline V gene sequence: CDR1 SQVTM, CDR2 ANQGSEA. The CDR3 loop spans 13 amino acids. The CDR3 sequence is CSVEVGPGDGYTF. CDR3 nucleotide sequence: TGCAGCGTTGAAGTCGGTCCAGGCGACGGCTACACCTTC. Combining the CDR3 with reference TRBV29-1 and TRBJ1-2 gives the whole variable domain SAVISQKPSRDICQRGTSLTIQCQVDSQVTMMFWYRQQPGQSLTLIATANQGSEATYESGFVIDKFPISRPNLTFSTLTVSNMSPEDSSIYLCSVEVGPGDGYTFGSGTRLTVV.

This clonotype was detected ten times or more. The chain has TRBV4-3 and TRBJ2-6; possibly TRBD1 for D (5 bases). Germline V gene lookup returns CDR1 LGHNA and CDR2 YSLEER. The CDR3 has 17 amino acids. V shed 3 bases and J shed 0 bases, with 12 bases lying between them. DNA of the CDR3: TGCGCCAGCAGCCAGGACATCGCGAGCTCTGGGGCCAACGTCCTGACTTTC. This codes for CASSQDIASSGANVLTF.

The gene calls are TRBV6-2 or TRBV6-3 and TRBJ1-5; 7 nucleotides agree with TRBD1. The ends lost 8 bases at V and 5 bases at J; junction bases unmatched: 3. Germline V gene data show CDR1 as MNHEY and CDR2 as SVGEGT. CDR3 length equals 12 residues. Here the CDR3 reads CASHDRDQPQHF. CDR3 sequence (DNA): TGTGCCAGCCACGACAGGGATCAGCCCCAGCATTTT.

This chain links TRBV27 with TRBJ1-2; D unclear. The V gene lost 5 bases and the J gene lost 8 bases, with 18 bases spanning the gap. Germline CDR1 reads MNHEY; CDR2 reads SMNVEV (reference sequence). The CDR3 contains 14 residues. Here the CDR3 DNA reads TGTGCCAGCAGTGGAAGAGGACCGCTTTGGGGCTACACCTTC. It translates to CASSGRGPLWGYTF.

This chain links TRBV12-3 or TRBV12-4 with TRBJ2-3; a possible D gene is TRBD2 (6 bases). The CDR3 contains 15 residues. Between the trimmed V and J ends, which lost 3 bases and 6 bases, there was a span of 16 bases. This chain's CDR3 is CASSFFSQEGDTQYF. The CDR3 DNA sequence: TGTGCCAGCAGTTTTTTTTCGCAGGAGGGTGATACGCAGTATTTT.

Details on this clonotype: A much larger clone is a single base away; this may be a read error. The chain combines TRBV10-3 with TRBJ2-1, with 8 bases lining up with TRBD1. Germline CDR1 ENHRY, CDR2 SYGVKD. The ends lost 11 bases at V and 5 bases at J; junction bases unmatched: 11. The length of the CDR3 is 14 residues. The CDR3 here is CAVNPGGIDNEQFF. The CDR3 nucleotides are TGTGCCGTCAATCCAGGGGGCATCGACAATGAGCAGTTCTTC.

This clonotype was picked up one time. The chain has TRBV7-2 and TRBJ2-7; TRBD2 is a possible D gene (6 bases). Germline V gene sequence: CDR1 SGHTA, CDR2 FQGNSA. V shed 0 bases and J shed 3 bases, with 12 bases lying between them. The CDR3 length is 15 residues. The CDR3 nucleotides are TGTGCCAGCAGCTTAGCCGCAGTTAGCGGCTACGAGCAGTACTTC. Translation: CASSLAAVSGYEQYF.

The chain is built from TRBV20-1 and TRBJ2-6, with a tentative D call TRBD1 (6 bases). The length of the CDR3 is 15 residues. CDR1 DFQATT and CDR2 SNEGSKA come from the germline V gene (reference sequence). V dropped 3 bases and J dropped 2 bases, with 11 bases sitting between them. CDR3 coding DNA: TGCAGTGCTAGGGACAGACTCACTGGGGCCAACGTCCTGACTTTC. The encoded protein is CSARDRLTGANVLTF.

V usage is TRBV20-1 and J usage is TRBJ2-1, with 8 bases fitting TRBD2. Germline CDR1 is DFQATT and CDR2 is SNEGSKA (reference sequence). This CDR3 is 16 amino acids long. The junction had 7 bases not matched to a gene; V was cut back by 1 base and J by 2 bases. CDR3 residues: CSARGRRGGTYNEQFF. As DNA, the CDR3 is TGCAGTGCTAGAGGCCGTCGGGGGGGGACCTACAATGAGCAGTTCTTC.

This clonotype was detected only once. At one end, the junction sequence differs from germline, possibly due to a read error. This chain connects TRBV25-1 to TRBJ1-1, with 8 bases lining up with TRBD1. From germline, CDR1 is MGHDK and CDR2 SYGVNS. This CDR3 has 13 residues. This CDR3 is CAGSGATGAEAFF. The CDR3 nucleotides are TGTGCCGGCAGTGGAGCGACAGGGGCTGAAGCTTTCTTT.

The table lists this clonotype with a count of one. DNA for the CDR3: TGTGCCACCAGAGGGCCGGTCTTGGACACTGAAGCTTTCTTT. Residues: CATRGPVLDTEAFF. The chain carries TRBV15 and TRBJ1-1; D is unresolved. The CDR3 spans 14 residues. The germline V gene encodes CDR1 LNHNV and CDR2 YYDKDF (reference sequence). V was trimmed by 6 bases and J by 3 bases, leaving 14 bases between them. Based on the CDR3 plus reference TRBV15 and TRBJ1-1, the full variable domain is DAMVIQNPRYQVTQFGKPVTLSCSQTLNHNVMYWYQQKSSQAPKLLFHYYDKDFNNEADTPDNFQSRRPNTSFCFLDIRSPGLGDTAMYLCATRGPVLDTEAFFGQGTRLTVV.

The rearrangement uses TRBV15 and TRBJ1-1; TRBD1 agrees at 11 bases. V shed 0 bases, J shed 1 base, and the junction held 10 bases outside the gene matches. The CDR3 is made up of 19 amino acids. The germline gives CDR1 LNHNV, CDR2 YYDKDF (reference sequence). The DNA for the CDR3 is TGTGCCACCAGCAGAGATAATCGGGGACAGGGGGAACGGAACACTGAAGCTTTCTTT. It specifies CATSRDNRGQGERNTEAFF.

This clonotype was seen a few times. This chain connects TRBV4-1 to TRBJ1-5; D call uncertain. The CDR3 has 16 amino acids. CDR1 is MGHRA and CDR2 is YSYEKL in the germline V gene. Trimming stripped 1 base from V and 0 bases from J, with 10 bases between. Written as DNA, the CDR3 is TGCGCCAGCAGCCAAGTTGGGCCAGATAGCAATCAGCCCCAGCATTTT. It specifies CASSQVGPDSNQPQHF.

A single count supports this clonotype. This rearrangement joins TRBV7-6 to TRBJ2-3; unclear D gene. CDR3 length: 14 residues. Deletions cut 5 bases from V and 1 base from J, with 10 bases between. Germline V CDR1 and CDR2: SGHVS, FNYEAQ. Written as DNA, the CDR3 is TGTGCCAGCAGCACCTCGTTGGGCACAGATACGCAGTATTTT. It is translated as CASSTSLGTDTQYF.

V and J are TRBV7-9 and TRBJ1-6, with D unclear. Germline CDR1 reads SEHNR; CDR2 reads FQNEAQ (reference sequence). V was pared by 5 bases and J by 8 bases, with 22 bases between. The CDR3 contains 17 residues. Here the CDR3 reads CASSPGSVPSSHSPLHF. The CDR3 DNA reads TGTGCCAGCAGCCCCGGGTCAGTACCCTCTAGCCATTCACCCCTCCACTTT. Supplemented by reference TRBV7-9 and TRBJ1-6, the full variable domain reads DTGVSQNPRHKITKRGQNVTFRCDPISEHNRLYWYRQTLGQGPEFLTYFQNEAQLEKSRLLSDRFSAERPKGSFSTLEIQRTEQGDSAMYLCASSPGSVPSSHSPLHFGNGTRLTVT.

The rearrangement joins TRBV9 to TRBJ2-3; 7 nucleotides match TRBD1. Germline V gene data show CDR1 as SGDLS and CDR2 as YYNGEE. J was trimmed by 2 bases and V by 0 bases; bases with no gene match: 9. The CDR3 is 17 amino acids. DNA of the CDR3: TGTGCCAGCAGCGTAGCTGACAGGGATCGATACACAGATACGCAGTATTTT. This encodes CASSVADRDRYTDTQYF.

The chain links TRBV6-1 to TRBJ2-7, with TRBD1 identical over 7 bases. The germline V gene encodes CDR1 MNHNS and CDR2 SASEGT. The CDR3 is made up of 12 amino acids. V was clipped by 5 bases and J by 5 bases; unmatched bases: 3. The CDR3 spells CASSRDRDEQYF. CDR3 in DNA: TGTGCCAGCAGTCGTGACAGGGACGAGCAGTACTTC.

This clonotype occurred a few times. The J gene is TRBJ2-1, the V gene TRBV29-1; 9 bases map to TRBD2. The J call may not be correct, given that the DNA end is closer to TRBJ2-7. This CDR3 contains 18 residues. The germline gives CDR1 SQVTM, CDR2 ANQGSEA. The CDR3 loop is CSVEGYSGGSHSYNEQYF. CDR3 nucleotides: TGCAGCGTTGAAGGTTACAGCGGGGGGTCTCACTCCTACAATGAGCAGTACTTC.

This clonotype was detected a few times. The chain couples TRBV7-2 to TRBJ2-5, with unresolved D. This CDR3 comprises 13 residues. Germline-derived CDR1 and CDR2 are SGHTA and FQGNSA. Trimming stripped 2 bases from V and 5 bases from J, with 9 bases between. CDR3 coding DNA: TGTGCCAGCAGCTTATTCCAGCGTGAGACCCAGTACTTC. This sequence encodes CASSLFQRETQYF.

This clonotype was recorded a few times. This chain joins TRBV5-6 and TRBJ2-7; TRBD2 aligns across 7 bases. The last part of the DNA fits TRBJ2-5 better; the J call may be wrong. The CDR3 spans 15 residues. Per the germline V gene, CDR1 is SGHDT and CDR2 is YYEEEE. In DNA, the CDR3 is TGTGCCAGCAGCCCCTTTCAGAAGCGGGGAGAGACCCAGTACTTC. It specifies CASSPFQKRGETQYF.

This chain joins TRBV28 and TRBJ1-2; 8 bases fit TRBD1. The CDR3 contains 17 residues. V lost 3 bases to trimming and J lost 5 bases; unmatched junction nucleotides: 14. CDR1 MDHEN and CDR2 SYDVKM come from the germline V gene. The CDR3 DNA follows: TGTGCCAGCAGTTTGGGGGGGACAGGTTTTTTTTCGTATGGCTACACCTTC. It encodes CASSLGGTGFFSYGYTF.

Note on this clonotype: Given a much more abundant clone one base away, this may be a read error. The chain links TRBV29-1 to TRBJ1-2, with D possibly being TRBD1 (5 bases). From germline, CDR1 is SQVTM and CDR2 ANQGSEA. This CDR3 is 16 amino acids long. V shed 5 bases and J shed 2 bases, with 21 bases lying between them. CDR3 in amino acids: CSVYTNRGGWNYGYTF. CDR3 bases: TGCAGCGTTTACACAAACCGGGGCGGATGGAACTATGGCTACACCTTC. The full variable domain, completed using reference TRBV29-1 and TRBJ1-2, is SAVISQKPSRDICQRGTSLTIQCQVDSQVTMMFWYRQQPGQSLTLIATANQGSEATYESGFVIDKFPISRPNLTFSTLTVSNMSPEDSSIYLCSVYTNRGGWNYGYTFGSGTRLTVV.